The rows below give T cell receptor beta chains drawn from one sample of a study of OX40 agonist ivuxolimab in advanced cancers. TCRdb's table, derived via immunoSEQ multiplex PCR, lists solely in-frame clones and lacks some. The table lists over 65,000 clones, roughly nine tenths of them singletons, with roughly 8% in the top ten. Sample: CD4+ or CD8+ T cells sorted from blood, taken in a trial of the OX40 agonist ivuxolimab. All receptors derive from an adult with an advanced solid tumor such as melanoma, head and neck, liver or kidney cancer. Both conserved end residues are part of each CDR3. The D gene is left open where the match is weak. Only part of the rows carry a size: once, few, many, or a class if the clone is expanded.

size,V,J,D,DNA,CDR3
NA,TRBV6-1,TRBJ1-2,TRBD1,TGTGCCAGCAGCTCAGGGGGCTATGGCTACACCTTC,CASSSGGYGYTF
NA,TRBV18,TRBJ2-7,NA,TGTGCCAGCTCACCACTTGGACGGATTATGGAGCAGTACTTC,CASSPLGRIMEQYF
few,TRBV5-4,TRBJ2-3,TRBD2,TGTGCCAGCACCTTCGGGGGGGGCGGGAGTACAGATACGCAGTATTTT,CASTFGGGGSTDTQYF
NA,TRBV27,TRBJ1-1,NA,TGTGCCAGCAGTTTCCTGGAACGCTCGAAGACTGAAGCTTTCTTT,CASSFLERSKTEAFF
NA,TRBV5-6,TRBJ2-5,NA,TGTGCCAGCAGCTTGGAGGAGACCCAGTACTTC,CASSLEETQYF
NA,TRBV4-1,TRBJ2-1,NA,TGCGCCAGCAGCCAGAGCGCCGCCTTTAAGTTCTTC,CASSQSAAFKFF
NA,TRBV28,TRBJ2-5,NA,TGTGCCAGCAGTGCGGGTCCCCGGGAGACCCAGTACTTC,CASSAGPRETQYF
NA,TRBV5-1,TRBJ1-2,TRBD1,TGCGCCAGCAGCTTGGCCGCTGGACAGGGCTATGGCTACACCTTC,CASSLAAGQGYGYTF
NA,TRBV4-2,TRBJ1-4,NA,TGTGCCAGCAGCCAAGATGGCGTAAAACTGTTTTTT,CASSQDGVKLFF
NA,TRBV5-6,TRBJ1-4,NA,TGTGCCAGCAGCCCTCCTTGGGGGAGGGAAAAACTGTTTTTT,CASSPPWGREKLFF
once,TRBV18,TRBJ2-7,TRBD2,TGTGCCAGCTCACCTAGGTTACTAGCGGAGGAGCAGTACTTC,CASSPRLLAEEQYF
once,TRBV15,TRBJ2-7,TRBD1,TGTGCCACCAGCAGCACCCAGTCCGGGACAGGGTCCTACGAGCAGTACTTC,CATSSTQSGTGSYEQYF
NA,TRBV28,TRBJ1-3,NA,TGTGCCAGCAGTGGGGGACATAAGTACGGAAACACCATATATTTT,CASSGGHKYGNTIYF
NA,TRBV7-9,TRBJ2-2,NA,TGTGCCAGCAGCTTAGGACGGACAGAGAACACCGGGGAGCTGTTTTTT,CASSLGRTENTGELFF
NA,TRBV7-8,TRBJ2-1,NA,TGTGCCAGCAGCTTCAGACCGGGACCTAATAGGGGCAATGAGCAGTTCTTC,CASSFRPGPNRGNEQFF
few,TRBV30,TRBJ1-5,NA,TGTGCCTGGAGAGCAGGGAAGAGCAATCAGCCCCAGCATTTT,CAWRAGKSNQPQHF
NA,TRBV10-3,TRBJ1-1,TRBD1,TGTGCCATCAGAATGACGGGGACAGCACAGAACACTGAAGCTTTCTTT,CAIRMTGTAQNTEAFF
NA,TRBV28,TRBJ2-6,NA,TGTGCCAGCAGAATTACTGGGGCCAACGTCCTGACTTTC,CASRITGANVLTF
NA,TRBV28,TRBJ2-5,NA,TGTGCCAGCAGGGAAACACGACGGTTCCAAGAGACCCAGTACTTC,CASRETRRFQETQYF
NA,TRBV5-1,TRBJ2-5,TRBD1,TGCGCCAGCAGCGTACAGGGGGTTGAGACCCAGTACTTC,CASSVQGVETQYF
NA,TRBV2,TRBJ2-3,NA,TGTGCCAGCAGAGAAGGGGGAGGGCCTACAGATACGCAGTATTTT,CASREGGGPTDTQYF
NA,TRBV19,TRBJ1-2,NA,TGTGCCAGTAGTATCGAGGGGTCTCGTGGCTACACCTTC,CASSIEGSRGYTF
NA,TRBV7-2,TRBJ2-7,TRBD1,TGTGCCAGCAGCTTACAAGGACAGGGTGGGTCCTACGAGCAGTACTTC,CASSLQGQGGSYEQYF
NA,TRBV18,TRBJ2-2,TRBD2,TGTGCCACCCGGGAGGTCCAGGGTAACACCGGGGAGCTGTTTTTT,CATREVQGNTGELFF
NA,TRBV27,TRBJ2-3,TRBD2,TGTGCCAGCAGTTTAAGATTTAGGCTAGCGGGGGGCCCCCCCCCAGATACGCAGTATTTT,CASSLRFRLAGGPPPDTQYF
NA,TRBV6-1,TRBJ1-5,TRBD1,TGTGCCAGCAGTTGGACAGGGAGTATCGATCAGCCCCAGCATTTT,CASSWTGSIDQPQHF
NA,TRBV7-9,TRBJ2-2,TRBD1,TGTGCCAGCAGCTTAGGCGGGACAGGGAACACCGGGGAGCTGTTTTTT,CASSLGGTGNTGELFF
NA,TRBV10-3,TRBJ2-1,TRBD1,TGTGCCATCAGTGAGGGGACAGGGGCCCTCTATGAGCAGTTCTTC,CAISEGTGALYEQFF
NA,TRBV7-2,TRBJ1-6,NA,TGTGCCAGCAGCGTTAACCGGGCCCCGCTACAGGGCCTCCACTTT,CASSVNRAPLQGLHF
NA,TRBV27,TRBJ2-7,TRBD2,TGTGCCAGCAGCTATGGACGGACTAGCCTCAACGAGCAGTACTTC,CASSYGRTSLNEQYF
NA,TRBV9,TRBJ1-2,NA,TGTGCCAGCAGCGAACTTACGGGGGTACGGGGCTACACCTTC,CASSELTGVRGYTF
NA,TRBV16,TRBJ2-3,NA,TGTGCCAGCAGCCCTAGACCAGATACGCAGTATTTT,CASSPRPDTQYF
NA,TRBV30,TRBJ2-7,NA,TGTGCCTGGAGTGCAGCGGTGTACGAGCAGTACTTC,CAWSAAVYEQYF
NA,TRBV19,TRBJ2-5,NA,TGTGCCAGTAGTATACGGTTGACAGACCAAGAGACCCAGTACTTC,CASSIRLTDQETQYF
NA,TRBV5-3,TRBJ1-5,NA,TGTGCCAGAAGTTTCGACATGTTCAATCAGCCCCAGCATTTT,CARSFDMFNQPQHF
NA,TRBV7-9,TRBJ2-3,NA,TGTGCCAGCAGCGGCGGGGACTTCCCCACAGATACGCAGTATTTT,CASSGGDFPTDTQYF
few,TRBV7-9,TRBJ1-6,NA,TGTGCCAGCAGCTCAGACAGTGAAGCGCCACCCCTCCACTTT,CASSSDSEAPPLHF
NA,TRBV11-2,TRBJ2-7,NA,TGTGCCAGCAGTCGGACAGAGCATAATGCCTACGAGCAGTACTTC,CASSRTEHNAYEQYF
NA,TRBV7-2,TRBJ1-4,NA,TGTGCCAGCAGCGCCATCGGGTCAAAACTGTTTTTT,CASSAIGSKLFF
few,TRBV30,TRBJ1-2,TRBD1,TGTGCCTGTCCGGGGACAGGGTTTGTGGTGGGAGGCTACACCTTC,CACPGTGFVVGGYTF
NA,TRBV19,TRBJ2-7,NA,TGTGCCAGTAGTATAGAACAGGGAAACTACGAGCAGTACTTC,CASSIEQGNYEQYF
NA,TRBV29-1,TRBJ1-1,TRBD1,TGCAGCGCCCAACAGGGGTCAACCACTGAAGCTTTCTTT,CSAQQGSTTEAFF
NA,TRBV7-7,TRBJ2-7,NA,TGTGCCAGCAGCGACCATGAGGGCTACGAGCAGTACTTC,CASSDHEGYEQYF
NA,TRBV29-1,TRBJ1-1,TRBD1,TGCAGCGCTAAGACAGGGCCGAACACTGAAGCTTTCTTT,CSAKTGPNTEAFF
NA,TRBV27,TRBJ1-1,NA,TGTGCCAGCAGTTTATTAGGGCAAAGAACGACTGAAGCTTTCTTT,CASSLLGQRTTEAFF
NA,TRBV6-6,TRBJ2-7,NA,TGTGCCAGCAGTGGGAGAGGGGCAGGGTCCTACGAGCAGTACTTC,CASSGRGAGSYEQYF
NA,TRBV7-2,TRBJ2-1,NA,TGTGCCAGCAGCTTAGAGCTACGCCTCGTTGGGAATGAGCAGTTCTTC,CASSLELRLVGNEQFF
NA,TRBV4-3,TRBJ1-1,NA,TGCGCCAGCAGCCAAGGGGGAGTGAACACTGAAGCTTTCTTT,CASSQGGVNTEAFF
NA,TRBV19,TRBJ2-6,NA,TGTGCCAGCAATGACAGGAAAGTGAACTCTGGGGCCAACGTCCTGACTTTC,CASNDRKVNSGANVLTF
NA,TRBV5-4,TRBJ2-5,NA,TGTGCCAGCAGCTTGGACGCTGAGACCCAGTACTTC,CASSLDAETQYF
few,TRBV28,TRBJ1-1,NA,TGTGCCAGCAGTTCCGGGACGTTGCTCGCTGAAGCTTTCTTT,CASSSGTLLAEAFF
NA,TRBV5-1,TRBJ2-3,NA,TGCGCCAGCAGCTTGGGGGGGACGGCAACTAGCACAGATACGCAGTATTTT,CASSLGGTATSTDTQYF
NA,TRBV29-1,TRBJ2-7,TRBD1,TGCAGCGTTCAAAGACAGGGGCTAGGCGAGCAGTACTTC,CSVQRQGLGEQYF